This T cell receptor (beta chain) derives from a study of a mutant IDH1 vaccine in newly diagnosed glioma. Across the whole study: Therapy received beforehand was radiotherapy, temozolomide, or both, with most patients given both. Visit V12 happened at week 35; visit V13 happened at week 47. Study results and caveats: The occurrence of vaccine-induced immune responses was seen in more than 85% of patients.

Measured with immunoSEQ multiplex PCR; TCRdb has only the in-frame clones, and not every one. Of more than 25,000 clones in the sample, 79% are singletons; the top ten hold about 9.3%. Notes on this clone: Its antigen is unknown.

Regarding time point: week 35, safety follow-up. Vaccinated patients received 300 ug of mutant IDH1 20-mer peptide per dose, with topical imiquimod. Each tumor in the donors was a new WHO grade 3 or 4 astrocytoma, IDH1-mutant and ATRX-lost. The sequence came from a woman aged 25 to 45 with glioma. Some clones in this sample may be carry-over from other donors' samples. The sequences come from PBMCs, collected from a glioma patient whose treatment included an IDH1 peptide vaccine.

In nucleotides, the CDR3 is TGTGCCAGCAGCTTAGGGGAGGGAGGCGCAGATACGCAGTATTTT. This translates into CASSLGEGGADTQYF. The chain recombines TRBV13 with TRBJ2-3, with D perhaps TRBD2 (6 bases). This CDR3 region has 15 residues. Trimming pared 0 bases from V and 4 bases from J, leaving 11 bases between. Germline CDR1 PRHDT, CDR2 FYEKMQ (reference sequence).